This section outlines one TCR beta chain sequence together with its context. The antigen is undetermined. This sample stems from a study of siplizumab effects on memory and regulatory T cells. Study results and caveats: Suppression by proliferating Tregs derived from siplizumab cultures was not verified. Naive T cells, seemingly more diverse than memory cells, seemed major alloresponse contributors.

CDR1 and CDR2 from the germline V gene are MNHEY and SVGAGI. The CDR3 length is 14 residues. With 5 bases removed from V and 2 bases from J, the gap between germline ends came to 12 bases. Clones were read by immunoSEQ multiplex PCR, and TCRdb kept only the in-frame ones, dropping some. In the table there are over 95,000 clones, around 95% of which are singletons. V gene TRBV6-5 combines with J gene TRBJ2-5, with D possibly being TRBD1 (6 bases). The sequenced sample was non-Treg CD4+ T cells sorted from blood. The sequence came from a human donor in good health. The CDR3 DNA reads TGTGCCAGCAGTAACCGACAGGTACAAGAGACCCAGTACTTC. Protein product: CASSNRQVQETQYF.